The next 15 T cell receptor beta chains were all read from a single sample in a study of regulatory T cells in long-lasting Graves disease (dated by TCRdb to the early 2020s). Sample time point, as interpreted from the label and publication: newly diagnosed GD, antithyroid drugs for less than 3 months. For both TCR sequencing and RNA sequencing, RNA was extracted from PBMCs using TRIzol. The library came from multiplex PCR. The sequencing machine was an Illumina HiSeq 4000. CDR3 regions were amplified by Arm-PCR with iRepertoire HTBI primers to construct TCR beta libraries. TCRdb applied fastp at Q25 and MiXCR to the public reads, then kept only in-frame beta chains. Rows with one shared CDR3 protein collapse into an entry with the most common genes and DNA. The sample table contains some 600,000 distinct CDR3 sequences; only one count was recorded for about 16% of them. Around 12% of the sample is held by the ten biggest clonotypes.

These data also formed part of another study, on T cells in Graves' hyperthyroidism and ophthalmopathy.

The sample in question was peripheral blood mononuclear cells (PBMCs), obtained at new diagnosis, from a patient treated with antithyroid drugs. Receptors originate from a young man with Graves disease. Donor details come from another sample of the same person, matched by shared clones.

The sample holds many counts of this clonotype. The chain links TRBV28 to TRBJ2-6; D may be TRBD1 (5 bases). The CDR3 runs to 17 residues. The ends were cut back, 5 bases at V and 0 bases at J, with 14 bases in the middle. The germline gives CDR1 MDHEN, CDR2 SYDVKM. Here the CDR3 DNA reads TGTGCCAGCAGTCTAGGGGTCCTAAGCTCTGGGGCCAACGTCCTGACTTTC. Translating it yields CASSLGVLSSGANVLTF.

The table lists this clonotype with many counts. V and J are TRBV27 and TRBJ2-1, with 11 bases lining up with TRBD2. The germline V gene encodes CDR1 MNHEY and CDR2 SMNVEV (reference sequence). The CDR3 is made up of 20 amino acids. V lost 6 bases and J lost 8; bases outside the gene matches: 24. The CDR3 DNA is TGTGCCAGCAGCCAAGGGGAAACGGGGACCACTAGCGGGAGTATCCATGAGCAGTTCTTC. It codes for CASSQGETGTTSGSIHEQFF.

The chain combines TRBV27 with TRBJ2-1; tentatively, D is TRBD2 (6 bases). Germline V lookup: CDR1 MNHEY, CDR2 SMNVEV (reference sequence). CDR3 length: 13 residues. The V gene lost 5 bases and the J gene lost 8 bases, with 13 bases spanning the gap. The CDR3 DNA reads TGTGCCAGCAGTACCGGGACTGCTTATGAGCAGTTCTTC. This sequence encodes CASSTGTAYEQFF.

The chain is built from TRBV28 and TRBJ2-2, with 11 bases aligning to TRBD2. From germline, CDR1 is MDHEN and CDR2 SYDVKM. The CDR3 loop spans 19 amino acids. V lost 4 bases, J lost 4 bases, and 14 bases stayed unmatched. The CDR3 bases are TGTGCCAGCAGTTCCTGGGTAGTAGCGGGAGGGCCCGGCACCGGGGAGCTGTTTTTT. As protein: CASSSWVVAGGPGTGELFF.

This clonotype occurred a few times. This sequence joins TRBV20-1 and TRBJ2-7; TRBD2 aligns across 7 bases. CDR3 length: 12 amino acids. V shed 3 bases and J 3 bases; nucleotides not matched to a gene: 2. Germline V lookup: CDR1 DFQATT, CDR2 SNEGSKA (reference sequence). The CDR3, as DNA: TGCAGTGCTAGCCCGGGGGGCTACGAGCAGTACTTC. It yields the protein CSASPGGYEQYF.

The chain combines TRBV7-9 with TRBJ2-2; a weak D match, TRBD1 (7 bases). With 4 bases removed from V and 2 bases from J, the gap between germline ends came to 17 bases. There are 17 residues in the CDR3. CDR1 SEHNR and CDR2 FQNEAQ come from the germline V gene (reference sequence). The CDR3 DNA is TGTGCCAGCAGCTCCCGGGGGACAGCACAAAACACCGGGGAGCTGTTTTTT. Protein product: CASSSRGTAQNTGELFF.

This clonotype was counted ten times or more. This chain connects TRBV2 to TRBJ1-5; a possible D gene is TRBD1 (5 bases). V dropped 3 bases and J dropped 7 bases, with 10 bases sitting between them. CDR1 and CDR2 (germline): SNHLY, FYNNEI. The length of the CDR3 is 13 residues. CDR3 sequence (DNA): TGTGCCAGCAGTGAGGGGGAAGCCCAGCCCCAGCATTTT. It yields the protein CASSEGEAQPQHF.

The chain recombines TRBV3-1 with TRBJ2-2; TRBD2 agrees at 7 bases. Looked up from germline, CDR1 is LGHDT and CDR2 is YNNKEL (reference sequence). The CDR3 is made up of 15 amino acids. J lost 4 bases, V lost 1 base, and 3 bases had no gene match. CDR3 DNA sequence: TGTGCCAGCAGCCAAGTAATAGCGGGCACCGGGGAGCTGTTTTTT. Translated: CASSQVIAGTGELFF. The whole variable domain, filled in from reference TRBV3-1 and TRBJ2-2, reads DTAVSQTPKYLVTQMGNDKSIKCEQNLGHDTMYWYKQDSKKFLKIMFSYNNKELIINETVPNRFSPKSPDKAHLNLHINSLELGDSAVYFCASSQVIAGTGELFFGEGSRLTVL.

There are many counts of this clonotype. The gene calls are TRBV10-1 and TRBJ1-2, with no clear D. This CDR3 has 15 amino acids. Trimming removed 4 bases from V and 4 bases from J, with 16 bases in between. Looked up from germline, CDR1 is WNHNN and CDR2 is SYGVQD (reference sequence). CDR3 in DNA: TGCGCCAGCAGTGGGCTGGTGACCACCAGCTATGGCTACACCTTC. Translation gives CASSGLVTTSYGYTF.

This chain uses TRBV5-4 with TRBJ2-7, with a tentative D call TRBD2 (6 bases). Germline assignment: CDR1 SGHNT and CDR2 YYREEE (reference sequence). There are 15 residues in the CDR3. V lost 5 bases and J lost 2, with 17 bases in between. The chain's CDR3 is CASSPAGGNAYEQYF. The CDR3 DNA reads TGTGCCAGCAGTCCGGCTGGCGGGAACGCCTACGAGCAGTACTTC.

This clonotype was observed at least ten times. The rearrangement joins TRBV12-3 or TRBV12-4 to TRBJ1-6; D is undetermined. The length of the CDR3 is 14 residues. V lost 3 bases to trimming and J lost 10 bases, with 13 bases between them. The CDR3 protein is CASSFKENGSPLHF. The CDR3, as DNA: TGTGCCAGCAGTTTTAAAGAAAACGGATCACCCCTCCACTTT.

The chain carries TRBV5-1 and TRBJ2-7; 9 nucleotides agree with TRBD1. The CDR3 consists of 15 residues. Trimming removed 2 bases from V and 0 bases from J; junction bases left unmatched: 3. Germline lookup yields CDR1 SGHRS and CDR2 YFSETQ. CDR3 in amino acids: CASSLRTGASYEQYF. The CDR3 coding sequence is TGCGCCAGCAGCTTACGGACAGGGGCCTCCTACGAGCAGTACTTC. Looking up the rest from reference TRBV5-1 and TRBJ2-7 gives the full variable domain: KAGVTQTPRYLIKTRGQQVTLSCSPISGHRSVSWYQQTPGQGLQFLFEYFSETQRNKGNFPGRFSGRQFSNSRSEMNVSTLELGDSALYLCASSLRTGASYEQYFGPGTRLTVT.

This clonotype was observed many times. This chain connects TRBV7-3 to TRBJ2-7, with D perhaps matching TRBD1 or TRBD2 (5 bases each). The germline V gene encodes CDR1 SGHTA and CDR2 FQGTGA. Trimming took off 1 base at V and 0 bases at J, with 13 bases between the two ends. This CDR3 has 16 residues. The CDR3 reads CASSLIGGTVSYEQYF. The CDR3 DNA sequence: TGTGCCAGCAGCTTAATTGGTGGGACCGTCTCCTACGAGCAGTACTTC.

Ten or more counts support this clonotype. The chain recombines TRBV28 with TRBJ2-7, with TRBD2 as a possible D gene (6 bases). The germline gives CDR1 MDHEN, CDR2 SYDVKM. CDR3 length: 13 residues. Trimming took off 7 bases at V and 0 bases at J, with 10 bases between the two ends. This chain's CDR3 is CASTGTLSYEQYF. The CDR3 DNA is TGTGCCAGCACAGGGACTCTCTCCTACGAGCAGTACTTC.

This clonotype was seen only a few times. The CDR3 DNA reads as TGTGCCAGCAGCTCCGGGACAGAGTTCTATGGCTACACCTTC. Amino acid sequence: CASSSGTEFYGYTF. The rearrangement joins TRBV28 to TRBJ1-2; 7 bases are shared with TRBD1. Germline assignment: CDR1 MDHEN and CDR2 SYDVKM. This CDR3 contains 14 residues. The ends lost 6 bases at V and 4 bases at J; junction bases unmatched: 8.